What follows are 27 T cell receptor beta chains derived from one specimen sequenced in a study of blood T cell dynamics during melanoma immunotherapy. TCRdb's table, derived via immunoSEQ multiplex PCR, lists solely in-frame clones and lacks some. This repertoire shows 9,500 or so clones, roughly 90% found once; its top ten account for around 7%. The sample's time point: pre-treatment baseline. The sample in question was blood, obtained from a patient treated with checkpoint blockade. All receptors derive from a human donor with melanoma.

This chain links TRBV6-5 with TRBJ2-2; D remains ambiguous. The CDR3 totals 12 residues. Germline CDR1 and CDR2: MNHEY and SVGAGI. Between the trimmed V and J ends, which lost 2 bases and 8 bases, there was a span of 6 bases. CDR3 loop: CASSYARGELFF. The CDR3 region has the DNA TGTGCCAGCAGTTACGCCAGAGGGGAGCTGTTTTTT.

This chain links TRBV19 with TRBJ2-3; D may match TRBD1 or TRBD2 (5 bases each). V was shortened by 7 bases and J by 5 bases, with 16 bases between the two germline ends. Per germline, CDR1 LNHDA and CDR2 SQIVND (reference sequence). This CDR3 region has 14 residues. The CDR3, as DNA: TGTGCCAGTAACATTGGGACCCGAGGAGATACGCAGTATTTT. Translated, it gives CASNIGTRGDTQYF.

This clone is large (0.1 to 1%) in the sample. V usage is TRBV10-3 and J usage is TRBJ1-3; the match to TRBD1 covers 7 bases. The germline gives CDR1 ENHRY, CDR2 SYGVKD. The trim removed 2 bases at V and 0 bases at J, leaving 7 bases unmatched. CDR3 length equals 17 residues. CDR3 loop: CAISEGGDSHSGNTIYF. The CDR3 coding sequence is TGTGCCATCAGTGAGGGGGGGGACAGCCACTCTGGAAACACCATATATTTT.

This rearrangement joins TRBV6-1 to TRBJ2-2; D may be TRBD2 (5 bases). The CDR3 is 15 residues long. Germline values: CDR1 MNHNS, CDR2 SASEGT. V lost 4 bases to trimming and J lost 6 bases, with 15 bases between them. CDR3 nucleotide sequence: TGTGCCAGCAGTGTCGTCACTAGAAGCGCCGGGGAGCTGTTTTTT. This codes for CASSVVTRSAGELFF.

The V call is TRBV9, the J call TRBJ1-1, with D unresolved. V lost 4 bases, J lost 8 bases, and 18 bases lay in between. CDR3 size: 14 residues. Germline-derived CDR1 and CDR2 are SGDLS and YYNGEE. The chain's CDR3 is CASSPSQVATEAFF. The CDR3 DNA reads as TGTGCCAGCAGCCCCTCCCAGGTGGCAACCGAAGCTTTCTTT.

CDR3 sequence (DNA): TGTGCCAGCAGAACAGGGGGGTCTGAAGCTTTCTTT. Protein product: CASRTGGSEAFF. This chain uses TRBV6-5 with TRBJ1-1; 8 bases fit TRBD1. Germline CDR1 MNHEY, CDR2 SVGAGI. There are 12 residues in the CDR3. Trimming removed 6 bases from V and 6 bases from J; junction bases left unmatched: 3.

This chain links TRBV15 with TRBJ2-5; tentative D call: TRBD2 (7 bases). V shed 0 bases and J shed 1 base, with 12 bases lying between them. This CDR3 is 16 amino acids long. Germline-derived CDR1 and CDR2 are LNHNV and YYDKDF (reference sequence). The CDR3 sequence is CATSRDGGPRQETQYF. The CDR3 nucleotides read TGTGCCACCAGCAGAGACGGGGGGCCCCGCCAAGAGACCCAGTACTTC. The entire variable domain, with the rest obtained from reference TRBV15 and TRBJ2-5, is as follows: DAMVIQNPRYQVTQFGKPVTLSCSQTLNHNVMYWYQQKSSQAPKLLFHYYDKDFNNEADTPDNFQSRRPNTSFCFLDIRSPGLGDTAMYLCATSRDGGPRQETQYFGPGTRLLVL.

V and J are TRBV7-9 and TRBJ1-1, with TRBD1 matching over 9 bases. V trimming: 5 bases; J trimming: 3 bases; junction bases outside the gene matches: 7. Per germline, CDR1 SEHNR and CDR2 FQNEAQ (reference sequence). This CDR3 spans 15 amino acids. The CDR3 reads CASSPGQGLHTEAFF. CDR3 nucleotides: TGTGCCAGCAGCCCGGGACAGGGACTTCACACTGAAGCTTTCTTT.

The chain couples TRBV5-1 to TRBJ2-3; 13 bases line up with TRBD2. With V trimmed by 4 bases and J by 6 bases, 5 bases remained unmatched. This CDR3 spans 15 amino acids. Germline V gives CDR1 SGHRS, CDR2 YFSETQ. The CDR3 is CASSRTSGRPDTQYF. The CDR3 DNA reads TGCGCCAGCAGCCGGACTAGCGGGAGACCCGATACGCAGTATTTT.

The chain employs TRBV19 and TRBJ2-7; 10 bases map to TRBD2. The CDR3 is 14 amino acids. Germline V CDR1 and CDR2: LNHDA, SQIVND (reference sequence). Germline trimming cut 6 bases from V and 2 bases from J; bases unmatched to any gene: 4. The CDR3 is CASSASGSTYEQYF. For the CDR3, the DNA is TGTGCCAGTAGCGCTAGCGGGAGCACCTACGAGCAGTACTTC.

The rearrangement uses TRBV14 and TRBJ2-7, with a tentative D call TRBD2 (6 bases). The germline V and J ends were trimmed by 5 bases and 5 bases, with 25 bases remaining between them. CDR1 is SGHDN, CDR2 FVKESK, per germline. The CDR3 covers 17 residues. The CDR3 spells CASSTGVLRQLSHEQYF. CDR3 bases: TGTGCCAGCAGCACGGGAGTTTTGAGGCAATTGTCGCACGAGCAGTACTTC.

The V gene is TRBV11-2, the J gene TRBJ2-7, with unresolved D. Deletions cut 2 bases from V and 2 bases from J, with 13 bases between. Germline lookup yields CDR1 SGHAT and CDR2 FQNNGV. The CDR3 runs to 15 residues. CDR3 residues: CASSLRRSPTYEQYF. In DNA form, the CDR3 reads TGTGCCAGCAGCTTAAGAAGATCCCCAACCTACGAGCAGTACTTC. The variable domain in full, completed from reference TRBV11-2 and TRBJ2-7, reads EAGVAQSPRYKIIEKRQSVAFWCNPISGHATLYWYQQILGQGPKLLIQFQNNGVVDDSQLPKDRFSAERLKGVDSTLKIQPAKLEDSAVYLCASSLRRSPTYEQYFGPGTRLTVT.

The chain couples TRBV18 to TRBJ1-1, with 7 nucleotides matching TRBD1. This CDR3 contains 15 residues. In germline, CDR1 is KGHSH, CDR2 LQKENI. V shed 4 bases, J shed 4 bases, and the junction held 9 bases outside the gene matches. The DNA of the CDR3 is TGTGCCAGCTCACAGGGGGCGCGGGGTGTCACTGAAGCTTTCTTT. As protein: CASSQGARGVTEAFF.

V and J are TRBV18 and TRBJ1-1, with D possibly matching TRBD1 (5 bases). Germline CDR1 reads KGHSH; CDR2 reads LQKENI. CDR3 length: 12 amino acids. With 6 bases removed from V and 10 bases from J, the gap between germline ends came to 15 bases. The CDR3 is CASSLDSKSAFF. CDR3 sequence (DNA): TGTGCCAGCTCCCTTGACAGCAAGTCAGCTTTCTTT.

The chain links TRBV11-3 to TRBJ2-5; D unclear. The V gene's germline CDR1 is SGHNT and CDR2 YENEEA. This CDR3 contains 13 residues. Trimming took off 5 bases at V and 5 bases at J, with 12 bases between the two ends. CDR3 sequence: CASSPSRTETQYF. CDR3 nucleotides: TGTGCCAGCAGCCCTTCAAGGACGGAGACCCAGTACTTC.

This chain uses TRBV20-1 with TRBJ2-7; a possible D gene is TRBD1 (6 bases). This CDR3 spans 11 amino acids. CDR1 DFQATT and CDR2 SNEGSKA come from the germline V gene (reference sequence). Trimming removed 7 bases at V and 7 bases at J, with 14 bases between. CDR3 sequence (DNA): TGCAGTGGCCTGGGGGCTGGGGAGCAGTACTTC. This gives the protein CSGLGAGEQYF.

To note about this clone: At one boundary the junction diverges from the germline segment, which might be a read error. The chain couples TRBV5-1 to TRBJ2-3, with 9 positions matching TRBD2. The CDR3 extends over 16 amino acids. Per germline, CDR1 SGHRS and CDR2 YFSETQ. The CDR3 loop is CAGSPIVAGDTDTQYF. CDR3 nucleotide sequence: TGCGCCGGCAGCCCGATCGTAGCGGGGGACACAGATACGCAGTATTTT.

This rearrangement joins TRBV27 to TRBJ1-5; D not certain. The CDR3 consists of 15 residues. Germline CDR1 MNHEY, CDR2 SMNVEV (reference sequence). Trimming stripped 0 bases from V and 4 bases from J, with 10 bases between. The CDR3 DNA sequence: TGTGCCAGCAGTTTATCGAATGCGGGTAATCAGCCCCAGCATTTT. Protein sequence: CASSLSNAGNQPQHF.

The chain is built from TRBV7-2 and TRBJ1-2; TRBD1 is a possible D gene (5 bases). Germline CDR1 SGHTA, CDR2 FQGNSA. This CDR3 contains 15 residues. V lost 5 bases and J lost 8, with 21 bases in between. As DNA, the CDR3 is TGTGCCAGCAGCCCAAGCGTGATCAGGGAGAGAGGCTACACCTTC. Protein: CASSPSVIRERGYTF.

The chain links TRBV6-6 to TRBJ2-3, with no clear D. CDR1 is MNHNY, CDR2 SVGAGI, per germline (reference sequence). V was cut by 6 bases and J by 6 bases, with 10 bases left in between. The CDR3 runs 12 residues. The CDR3 sequence: CASSPTPDTQYF. Here the CDR3 DNA reads TGTGCCAGCAGCCCAACTCCTGATACGCAGTATTTT.

The genes are TRBV19 and TRBJ2-7; tentative D call: TRBD2 (6 bases). CDR3 size: 15 residues. V lost 4 bases, J lost 6 bases, and 19 bases lay in between. Germline CDR1 and CDR2: LNHDA and SQIVND (reference sequence). CDR3 DNA: TGTGCCAGTAGTAGGGGATCGCGGGACCTAGTCGAGCAGTACTTC. It specifies CASSRGSRDLVEQYF.

The chain combines TRBV6-5 with TRBJ2-7; D may be TRBD1 (5 bases). V lost 0 bases, J lost 3 bases, and 15 bases lay in between. The CDR3 is 16 residues long. The germline V gene encodes CDR1 MNHEY and CDR2 SVGAGI. Here the CDR3 reads CASSYSITGQHYEQYF. In DNA form, the CDR3 reads TGTGCCAGCAGTTACTCGATTACAGGACAACACTACGAGCAGTACTTC.

This clone appeared a few times. This sequence joins TRBV18 and TRBJ1-5; D remains unclear. Germline values: CDR1 KGHSH, CDR2 LQKENI. This CDR3 has 13 residues. Trimming took 3 bases from V and 4 from J, leaving 7 bases between them. CDR3: CASSPGSNQPQHF. The CDR3 DNA follows: TGTGCCAGCTCACCGGGCAGTAATCAGCCCCAGCATTTT. The variable domain in full, with the rest retrieved from reference TRBV18 and TRBJ1-5, is NAGVMQNPRHLVRRRGQEARLRCSPMKGHSHVYWYRQLPEEGLKFMVYLQKENIIDESGMPKERFSAEFPKEGPSILRIQQVVRGDSAAYFCASSPGSNQPQHFGDGTRLSIL.

The V call is TRBV4-2, the J call TRBJ2-2; perhaps TRBD2 as D (6 bases). Germline lookup yields CDR1 LGHNA and CDR2 YNFKEQ. The CDR3 is made up of 17 amino acids. Trimming took off 4 bases at V and 0 bases at J, with 15 bases between the two ends. This CDR3 is CASSLDPGTPNTGELFF. The CDR3 nucleotides read TGTGCCAGCAGCCTTGACCCTGGGACTCCGAACACCGGGGAGCTGTTTTTT.

The rearrangement joins TRBV7-8 to TRBJ1-5; D unclear. Germline loops: CDR1 SGHVS, CDR2 FQNEAQ. The CDR3 has 16 amino acids. The V gene lost 1 base and the J gene lost 2 bases, with 12 bases spanning the gap. The CDR3 DNA reads as TGTGCCAGCAGCTTAGGAACGGCAGCGGGCAATCAGCCCCAGCATTTT. It specifies CASSLGTAAGNQPQHF.

This sequence joins TRBV7-2 and TRBJ2-1, with 9 bases that match TRBD2. The V and J ends lost 3 bases and 6 bases, in that order; junction bases with no gene match: 3. Germline lookup yields CDR1 SGHTA and CDR2 FQGNSA. CDR3 length: 14 amino acids. The CDR3 loop is CASSFLGLANEQFF. The CDR3 DNA is TGTGCCAGCAGCTTCCTGGGACTAGCCAATGAGCAGTTCTTC.

This clone was recorded once. The V gene is TRBV4-2, the J gene TRBJ2-1; D gene unclear. The CDR3 has 11 amino acids. The V gene lost 5 bases and the J gene lost 7 bases, with 6 bases spanning the gap. Germline V gives CDR1 LGHNA, CDR2 YNFKEQ. The CDR3 region has the DNA TGTGCCAGCAGCTCTTTAAATGAGCAGTTCTTC. It codes for CASSSLNEQFF.